The clone carrying this T cell receptor (beta chain) was picked up a small number of times. Antigen unknown. Trimming took 4 bases from V and 0 from J, leaving 13 bases between them. Germline values: CDR1 SGHNT, CDR2 YENEEA. The CDR3 consists of 17 residues. The data were taken from a study of CD8+CD57+ T cells in acquired aplastic anemia. On the study more broadly: The sorted CD4+ and CD8+ cells yielded an average approximately 3.3 ug of DNA.

Genomic DNA was employed as the template in profiling TCR beta VDJ and CDR3. One entry per CDR3 protein results from TCRdb running MiXCR on the reads. Among roughly 170,000 distinct CDR3 sequences, roughly 63% were seen once, and the ten largest hold around 45%. Broader study findings: The study identified twenty-nine CD8+ CDR3 sequences shared by patients and controls.

The chain links TRBV11-3 to TRBJ2-6, with D possibly being TRBD1 (5 bases). Sequenced input: sorted CD4+, CD8+, or CD8+CD57+ T cells (not recorded which) from PBMCs. The source of this sequence is a human donor in good health. The CDR3 here is CASSSTPRVSGANVLTF. The DNA of the CDR3 is TGTGCCAGCAGCTCAACCCCCAGGGTCTCTGGGGCCAACGTCCTGACTTTC.